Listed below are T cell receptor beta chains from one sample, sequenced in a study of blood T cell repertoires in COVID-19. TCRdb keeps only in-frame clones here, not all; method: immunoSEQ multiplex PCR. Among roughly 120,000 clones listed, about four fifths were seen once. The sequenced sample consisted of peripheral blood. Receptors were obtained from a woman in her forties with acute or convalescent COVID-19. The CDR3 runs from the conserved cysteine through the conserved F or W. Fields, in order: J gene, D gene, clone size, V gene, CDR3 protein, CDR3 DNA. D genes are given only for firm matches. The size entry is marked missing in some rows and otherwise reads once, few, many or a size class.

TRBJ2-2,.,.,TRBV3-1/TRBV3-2,CASSRRGSGELFF,TGTGCCAGCAGCCGCAGAGGGTCCGGGGAGCTGTTTTTT
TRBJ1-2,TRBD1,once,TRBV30,CAWSVRGQGAKGYGYTF,TGTGCCTGGAGTGTACGGGGACAGGGGGCCAAAGGCTATGGCTACACCTTC
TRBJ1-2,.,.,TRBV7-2,CASSLVPGRGYTF,TGTGCCAGCAGCTTAGTGCCAGGGAGGGGCTACACCTTC
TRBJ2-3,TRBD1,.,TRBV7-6,CASGRGRDTQYF,TGTGCCAGCGGAAGGGGGCGAGATACGCAGTATTTT
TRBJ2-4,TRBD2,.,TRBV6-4,CASSPSGGPSDIQYF,TGTGCCAGCAGCCCCAGCGGGGGGCCATCTGACATTCAGTACTTC
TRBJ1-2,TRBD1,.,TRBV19,CASSDQGARVYGYTF,TGTGCCAGTAGCGATCAGGGGGCGAGGGTCTATGGCTACACCTTC
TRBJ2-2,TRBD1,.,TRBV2,CASSEARTGVRTGELFF,TGTGCCAGCAGTGAAGCAAGGACAGGGGTAAGAACCGGGGAGCTGTTTTTT
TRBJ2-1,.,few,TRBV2,CASSRESYNEQFF,TGTGCCAGCTCCCGGGAATCTTACAATGAGCAGTTCTTC
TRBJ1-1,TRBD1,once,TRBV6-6,CASRTHGQGTEAFF,TGTGCCAGCAGGACTCACGGACAGGGGACTGAAGCTTTCTTT
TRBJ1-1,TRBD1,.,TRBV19,CASRNRDRKNTEAFF,TGTGCCAGTAGGAACCGGGACAGGAAGAACACTGAAGCTTTCTTT
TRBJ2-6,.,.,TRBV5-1,CASGLFSGANVLTF,TGCGCCAGCGGCCTTTTCTCTGGGGCCAACGTCCTGACTTTC
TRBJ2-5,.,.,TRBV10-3,CAISQQERETQYF,TGTGCCATCAGCCAACAGGAGAGGGAGACCCAGTACTTC
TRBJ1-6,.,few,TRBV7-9,CASSLGAGADNSPLHF,TGTGCCAGCAGCTTAGGAGCGGGGGCTGATAATTCACCCCTCCACTTT
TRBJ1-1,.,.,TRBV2,CASSGQLNTEAFF,TGTGCCAGCAGTGGACAGTTGAACACTGAAGCTTTCTTT
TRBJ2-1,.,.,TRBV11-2,CASRKLGGLGEQFF,TGTGCCAGCCGCAAGCTTGGGGGCCTGGGTGAGCAGTTCTTC
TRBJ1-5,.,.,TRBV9,CASSVDSRSNQPQHF,TGTGCCAGCAGCGTAGACTCAAGAAGCAATCAGCCCCAGCATTTT
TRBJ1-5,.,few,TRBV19,CASSGGRDYQPQHF,TGTGCCAGTAGTGGAGGCAGAGACTATCAGCCCCAGCATTTT
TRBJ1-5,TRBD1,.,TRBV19,CASRRDRAQPQHF,TGTGCCAGTAGACGCGACAGGGCCCAGCCCCAGCATTTT
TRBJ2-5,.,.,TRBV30,CAWSQGLVETQYF,TGTGCCTGGAGTCAGGGACTTGTAGAGACCCAGTACTTC
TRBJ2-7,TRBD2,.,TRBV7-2,CASSPPARLAGGHEQYF,TGTGCCAGCAGCCCGCCGGCCCGACTAGCGGGGGGCCACGAGCAGTACTTC
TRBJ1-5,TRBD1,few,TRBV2,CASSGDSPGNQPQHF,TGTGCCAGCAGTGGGGACAGCCCGGGCAATCAGCCCCAGCATTTT
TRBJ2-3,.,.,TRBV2,CASLSVSTDTQYF,TGTGCCAGTTTGAGCGTTAGCACAGATACGCAGTATTTT
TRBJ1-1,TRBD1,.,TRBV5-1,CASSLALRDSTEAFF,TGCGCCAGCAGCTTGGCCTTGAGGGACAGTACTGAAGCTTTCTTT
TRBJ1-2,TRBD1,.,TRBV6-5,CASSPDDRGMSYTF,TGTGCCAGCAGTCCAGACGACAGGGGGATGAGCTACACCTTC
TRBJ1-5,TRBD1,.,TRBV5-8,CASSLNRGGSNQPQHF,TGTGCCAGCAGCTTGAACAGGGGGGGTAGCAATCAGCCCCAGCATTTT
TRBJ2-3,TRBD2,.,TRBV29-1,CSVEASSGLTTDTQYF,TGCAGCGTTGAAGCCAGTTCGGGACTAACCACAGATACGCAGTATTTT
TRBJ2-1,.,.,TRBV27,CASSFRAYNEQFF,TGTGCCAGCAGTTTTCGGGCCTACAATGAGCAGTTCTTC
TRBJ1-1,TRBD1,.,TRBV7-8,CASSPTGGTEAFF,TGTGCCAGCAGTCCAACAGGGGGCACTGAAGCTTTCTTT
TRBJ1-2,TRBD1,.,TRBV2,CASTFGGGSYGYTF,TGTGCCAGCACATTTGGAGGGGGCAGCTATGGCTACACCTTC
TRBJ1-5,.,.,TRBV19,CASSAQGNQPQHF,TGTGCCAGTAGCGCACAGGGAAATCAGCCCCAGCATTTT
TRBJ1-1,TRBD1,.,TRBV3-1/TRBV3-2,CASRRQGVGAEAFF,TGTGCCAGCAGACGACAGGGGGTTGGCGCTGAAGCTTTCTTT
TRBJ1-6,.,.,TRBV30,CAWRQGVGNSPLHF,TGTGCCTGGAGACAGGGAGTGGGTAATTCACCCCTCCACTTT
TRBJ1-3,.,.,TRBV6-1,CASSESGGVVGNTIYF,TGTGCCAGCAGTGAATCAGGAGGGGTAGTTGGTAACACCATATATTTT